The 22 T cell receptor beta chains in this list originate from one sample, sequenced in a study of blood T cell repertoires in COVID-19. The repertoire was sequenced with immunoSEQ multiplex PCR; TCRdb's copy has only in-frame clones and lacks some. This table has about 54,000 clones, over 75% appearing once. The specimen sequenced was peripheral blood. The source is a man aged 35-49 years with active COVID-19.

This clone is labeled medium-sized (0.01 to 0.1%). The CDR3 protein is CASSTGSLSYEQYF. The CDR3 DNA sequence: TGTGCCAGCAGTACAGGGTCCCTCTCCTACGAGCAGTACTTC. V is TRBV2 and J is TRBJ2-7; tentative D call: TRBD1 (6 bases). This CDR3 has 14 amino acids. Trimming pared 5 bases from V and 0 bases from J, leaving 11 bases between. CDR1 is SNHLY and CDR2 is FYNNEI in the germline V gene. The whole variable domain, filled in from reference TRBV2 and TRBJ2-7, reads EPEVTQTPSHQVTQMGQEVILRCVPISNHLYFYWYRQILGQKVEFLVSFYNNEISEKSEIFDDQFSVERPDGSNFTLKIRSTKLEDSAMYFCASSTGSLSYEQYFGPGTRLTVT.

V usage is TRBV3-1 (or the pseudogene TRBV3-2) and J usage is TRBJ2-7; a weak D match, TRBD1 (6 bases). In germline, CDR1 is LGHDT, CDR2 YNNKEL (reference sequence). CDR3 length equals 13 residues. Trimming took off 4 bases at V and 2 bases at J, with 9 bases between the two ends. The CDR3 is CASSRNRAYEQYF. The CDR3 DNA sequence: TGTGCCAGCAGCCGGAACAGGGCCTACGAGCAGTACTTC.

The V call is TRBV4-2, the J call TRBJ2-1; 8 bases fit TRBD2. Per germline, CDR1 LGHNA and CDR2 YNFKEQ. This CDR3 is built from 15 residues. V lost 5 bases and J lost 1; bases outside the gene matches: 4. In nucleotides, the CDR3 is TGTGCCAGCAGCGGGGCTAGCGGGTCCTACAATGAGCAGTTCTTC. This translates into CASSGASGSYNEQFF.

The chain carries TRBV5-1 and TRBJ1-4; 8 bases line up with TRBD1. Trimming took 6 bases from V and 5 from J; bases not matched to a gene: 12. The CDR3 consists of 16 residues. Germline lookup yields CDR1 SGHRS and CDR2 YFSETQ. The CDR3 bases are TGCGCCAGCACCCTTGGGCCGACAGGGGCAAATGAAAAACTGTTTTTT. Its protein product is CASTLGPTGANEKLFF.

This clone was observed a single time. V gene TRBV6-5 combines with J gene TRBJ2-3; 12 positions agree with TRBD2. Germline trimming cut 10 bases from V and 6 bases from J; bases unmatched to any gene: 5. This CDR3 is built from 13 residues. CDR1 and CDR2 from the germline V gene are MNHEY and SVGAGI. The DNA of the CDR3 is TGTGCCACAGGACTAGCGGGAAGGGATACGCAGTATTTT. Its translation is CATGLAGRDTQYF.

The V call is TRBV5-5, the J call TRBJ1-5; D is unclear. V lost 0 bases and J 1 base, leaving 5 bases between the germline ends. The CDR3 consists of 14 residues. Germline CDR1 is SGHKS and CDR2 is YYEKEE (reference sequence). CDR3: CASSLGLSNQPQHF. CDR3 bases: TGTGCCAGCAGCTTGGGACTGAGCAATCAGCCCCAGCATTTT.

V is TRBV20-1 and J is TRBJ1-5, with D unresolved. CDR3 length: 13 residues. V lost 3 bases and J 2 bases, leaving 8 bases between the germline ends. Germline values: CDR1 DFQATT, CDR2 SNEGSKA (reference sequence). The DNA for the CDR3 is TGCAGTGCTAGTTCACTCGGCAATCAGCCCCAGCATTTT. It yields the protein CSASSLGNQPQHF.

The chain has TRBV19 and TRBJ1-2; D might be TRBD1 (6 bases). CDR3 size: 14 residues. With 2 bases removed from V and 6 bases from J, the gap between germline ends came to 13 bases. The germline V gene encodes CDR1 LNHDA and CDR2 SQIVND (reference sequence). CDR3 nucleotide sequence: TGTGCCAGTAGTATAAAACAGGGTGAGGATGGCTACACCTTC. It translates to CASSIKQGEDGYTF.

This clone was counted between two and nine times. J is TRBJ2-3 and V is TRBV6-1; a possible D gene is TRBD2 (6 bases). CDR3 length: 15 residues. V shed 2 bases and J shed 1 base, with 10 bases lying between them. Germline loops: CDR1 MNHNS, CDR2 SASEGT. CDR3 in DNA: TGTGCCAGCAGTGAACAACTAGCTGGCACAGATACGCAGTATTTT. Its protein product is CASSEQLAGTDTQYF.

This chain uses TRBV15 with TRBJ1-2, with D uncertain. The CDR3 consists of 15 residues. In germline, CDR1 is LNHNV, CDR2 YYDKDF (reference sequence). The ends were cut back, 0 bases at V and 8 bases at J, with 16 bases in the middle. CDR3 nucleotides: TGTGCCACCAGCAGAGATAAGGGAGCAACAAAAGGCTACACCTTC. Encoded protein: CATSRDKGATKGYTF. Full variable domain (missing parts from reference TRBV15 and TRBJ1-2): DAMVIQNPRYQVTQFGKPVTLSCSQTLNHNVMYWYQQKSSQAPKLLFHYYDKDFNNEADTPDNFQSRRPNTSFCFLDIRSPGLGDTAMYLCATSRDKGATKGYTFGSGTRLTVV.

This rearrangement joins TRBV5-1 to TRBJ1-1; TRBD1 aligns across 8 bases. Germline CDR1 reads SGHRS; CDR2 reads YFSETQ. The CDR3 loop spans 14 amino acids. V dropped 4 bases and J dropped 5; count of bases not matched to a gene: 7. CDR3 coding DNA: TGCGCCAGCAGCCCAGGGGGCATGGAAACTGAAGCTTTCTTT. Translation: CASSPGGMETEAFF.

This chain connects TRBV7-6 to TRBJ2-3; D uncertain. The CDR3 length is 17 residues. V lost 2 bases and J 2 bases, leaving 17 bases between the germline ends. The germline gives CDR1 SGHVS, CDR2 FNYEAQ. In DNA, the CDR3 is TGTGCCAGCAGCTTAATGTGGGCGCGCGCATACACAGATACGCAGTATTTT. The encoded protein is CASSLMWARAYTDTQYF.

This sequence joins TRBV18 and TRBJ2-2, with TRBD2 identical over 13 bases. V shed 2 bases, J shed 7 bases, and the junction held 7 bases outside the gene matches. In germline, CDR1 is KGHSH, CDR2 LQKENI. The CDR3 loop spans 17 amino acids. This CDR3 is CASSPKGLAGVNGELFF. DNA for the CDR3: TGTGCCAGCTCACCAAAAGGACTAGCGGGAGTGAACGGGGAGCTGTTTTTT.

CDR3 nucleotide sequence: TGTGCCACCAGCAGAAGGGGGTTCCGGGAGACCCAGTACTTC. This gives the protein CATSRRGFRETQYF. V gene TRBV15 combines with J gene TRBJ2-5; possibly TRBD1 for D (6 bases). Trimming removed 2 bases from V and 5 bases from J, with 12 bases in between. The CDR3 length is 14 residues. Germline lookup yields CDR1 LNHNV and CDR2 YYDKDF (reference sequence).

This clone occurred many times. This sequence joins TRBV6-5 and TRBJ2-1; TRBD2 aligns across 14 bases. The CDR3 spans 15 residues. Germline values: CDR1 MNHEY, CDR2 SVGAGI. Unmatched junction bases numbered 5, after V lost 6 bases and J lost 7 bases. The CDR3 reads CASRRLAGGWNEQFF. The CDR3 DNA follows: TGTGCCAGCAGGCGACTAGCGGGAGGGTGGAATGAGCAGTTCTTC.

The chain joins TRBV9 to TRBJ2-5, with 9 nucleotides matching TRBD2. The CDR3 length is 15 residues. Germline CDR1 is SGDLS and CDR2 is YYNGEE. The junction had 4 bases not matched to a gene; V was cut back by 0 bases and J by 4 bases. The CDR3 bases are TGTGCCAGCAGCGTAGTTCCAGCGGGGGGAGAGACCCAGTACTTC. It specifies CASSVVPAGGETQYF.

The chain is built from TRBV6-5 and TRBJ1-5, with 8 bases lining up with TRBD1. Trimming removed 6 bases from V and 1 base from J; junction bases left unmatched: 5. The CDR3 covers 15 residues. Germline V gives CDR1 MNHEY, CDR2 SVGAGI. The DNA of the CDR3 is TGTGCCAGCAGCGAGACAGGGGTGAGCAATCAGCCCCAGCATTTT. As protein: CASSETGVSNQPQHF.

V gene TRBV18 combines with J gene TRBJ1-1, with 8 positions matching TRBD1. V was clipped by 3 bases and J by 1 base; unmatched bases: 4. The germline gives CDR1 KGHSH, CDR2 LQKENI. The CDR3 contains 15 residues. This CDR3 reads CASSPSTGGNTEAFF. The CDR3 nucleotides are TGTGCCAGCTCACCGTCAACAGGGGGGAACACTGAAGCTTTCTTT.

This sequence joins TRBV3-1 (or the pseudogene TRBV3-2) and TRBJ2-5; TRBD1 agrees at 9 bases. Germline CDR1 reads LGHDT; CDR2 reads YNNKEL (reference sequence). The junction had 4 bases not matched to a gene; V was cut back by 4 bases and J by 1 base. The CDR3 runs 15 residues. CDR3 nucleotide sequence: TGTGCCAGCAGCCCTGTGACAGGGGGCCAAGAGACCCAGTACTTC. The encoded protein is CASSPVTGGQETQYF.

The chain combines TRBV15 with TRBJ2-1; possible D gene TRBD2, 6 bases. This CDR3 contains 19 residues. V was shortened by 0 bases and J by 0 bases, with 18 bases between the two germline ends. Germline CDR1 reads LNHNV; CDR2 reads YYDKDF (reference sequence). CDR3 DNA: TGTGCCACCAGCAGAGAGGCCCTTGTTGGGGGAGGCTCCTACAATGAGCAGTTCTTC. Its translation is CATSREALVGGGSYNEQFF.

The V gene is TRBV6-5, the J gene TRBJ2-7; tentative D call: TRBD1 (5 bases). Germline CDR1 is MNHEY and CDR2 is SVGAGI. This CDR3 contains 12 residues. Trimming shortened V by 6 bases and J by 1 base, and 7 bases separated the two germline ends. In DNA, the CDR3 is TGTGCCAGCAGGCCAGGGTCCTACGAGCAGTACTTC. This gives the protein CASRPGSYEQYF.

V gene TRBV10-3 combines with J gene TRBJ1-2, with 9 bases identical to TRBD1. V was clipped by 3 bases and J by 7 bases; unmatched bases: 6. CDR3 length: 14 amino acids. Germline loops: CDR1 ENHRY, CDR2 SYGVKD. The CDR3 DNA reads TGTGCCATCAGTGACCTACAGGGGGCAGGTGGCTACACCTTC. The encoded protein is CAISDLQGAGGYTF.